Following are 2 T cell receptor beta chains from one sample sequenced in a study of T-cell memory formation after mild COVID-19. One entry per CDR3 protein, called by TCRdb with MiXCR from the 5' RACE reads. This repertoire shows roughly 260,000 distinct CDR3 sequences, about a sixth found once; its top ten account for about 3.5%. Sequences were obtained from PBMCs or a T cell subset sorted from them (not recorded which). These receptors were collected from a man aged 18 to 29 who had mild COVID-19 (a few samples of this study predate the infection). Cell type and time point are not known.

There are many counts of this clonotype. The J gene is TRBJ2-3, the V gene TRBV5-1; tentatively, D is TRBD2 (6 bases). Trimming removed 0 bases at V and 1 base at J, with 6 bases between. The germline V gene has CDR1 SGHRS and CDR2 YFSETQ. The CDR3 spans 14 residues. The CDR3 here is CASSLGEGTDTQYF. CDR3 nucleotides: TGCGCCAGCAGCTTGGGGGAGGGCACAGATACGCAGTATTTT.

The chain employs TRBV20-1 and TRBJ1-2; tentative D call: TRBD1 (6 bases). CDR1 is DFQATT and CDR2 is SNEGSKA in the germline V gene (reference sequence). This CDR3 has 16 residues. Trimming left V 2 bases short and J 5 bases short, with 21 bases between. The CDR3 coding sequence is TGCAGTGCTAGATCGCCTGGAGAGGGGGATTGGTATGGCTACACCTTC. This codes for CSARSPGEGDWYGYTF.